The clone carrying this T cell receptor (beta chain) was recorded a few times. The data originate from a study of blood T cell repertoires in COVID-19. About the study: Italy, Spain and the United States were the sources of the convalescent and acute COVID-19 samples. PBMCs, B-cell-depleted T cells, or T cells were the source of the cDNA or gDNA that made up the material.

Patients in Seattle were enrolled during active infection, then followed longitudinally. Looked up from germline, CDR1 is SGHAT and CDR2 is FQNNGV. The length of the CDR3 is 12 residues. V was trimmed by 4 bases and J by 9 bases, leaving 13 bases between them. In the authors' workflow: Estimation of nucleated cell counts relied on the amplification of reference gene primers. Generated by immunoSEQ multiplex PCR, the TCRdb table keeps only in-frame clones and is missing some. D and trimming come from the DNA, and the V and J calls and clone size come from that table. The repertoire includes about 80,000 clones, over 75% of them detected once, and 8.5% to 10% sits in the top ten.

The receptor comes from a man aged 50 or older with COVID-19, enrolled during active disease. Material: peripheral blood. The chain couples TRBV11-2 to TRBJ2-7; a weak D match, TRBD2 (6 bases). CDR3 in amino acids: CASSSGSNVQYF. The DNA of the CDR3 is TGTGCCAGCAGCTCCGGGAGTAACGTGCAGTACTTC. Based on the CDR3 plus reference TRBV11-2 and TRBJ2-7, the full variable domain is EAGVAQSPRYKIIEKRQSVAFWCNPISGHATLYWYQQILGQGPKLLIQFQNNGVVDDSQLPKDRFSAERLKGVDSTLKIQPAKLEDSAVYLCASSSGSNVQYFGPGTRLTVT.